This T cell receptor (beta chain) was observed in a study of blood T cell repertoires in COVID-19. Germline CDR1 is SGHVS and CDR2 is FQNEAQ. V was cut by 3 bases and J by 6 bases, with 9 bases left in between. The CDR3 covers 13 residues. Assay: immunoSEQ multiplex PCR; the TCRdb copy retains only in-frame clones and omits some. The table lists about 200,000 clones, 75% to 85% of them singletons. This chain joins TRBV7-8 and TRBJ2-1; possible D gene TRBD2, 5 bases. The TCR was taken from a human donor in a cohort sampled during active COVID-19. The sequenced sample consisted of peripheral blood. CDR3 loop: CASSFTRGNEQFF. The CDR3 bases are TGTGCCAGCAGCTTTACTAGAGGCAATGAGCAGTTCTTC.